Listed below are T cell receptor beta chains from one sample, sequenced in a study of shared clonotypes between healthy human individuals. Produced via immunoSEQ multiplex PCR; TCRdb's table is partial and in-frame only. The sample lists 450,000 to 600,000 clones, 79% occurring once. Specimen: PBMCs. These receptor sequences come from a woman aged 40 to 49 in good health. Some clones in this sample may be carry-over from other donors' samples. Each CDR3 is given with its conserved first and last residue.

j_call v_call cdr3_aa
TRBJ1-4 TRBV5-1 CASSLDRLGEKLFF
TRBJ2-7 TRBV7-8 CASSPRTPYEQYF
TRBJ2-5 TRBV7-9 CASSFGNRGEGTQYF
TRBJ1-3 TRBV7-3 CASSLTGNPPGNTIYF
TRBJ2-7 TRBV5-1 CASSLGTGVAYEQYF
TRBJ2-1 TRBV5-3 CARSLAGASQFF
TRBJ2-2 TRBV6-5 CASSYRGPTGELFF
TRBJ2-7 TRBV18 CASSAGQEFDEQYF
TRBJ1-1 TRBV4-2 CASSQDPGDEGEAFF
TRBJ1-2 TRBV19 CASSISVARRDYGYTF
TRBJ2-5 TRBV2 CASSQGLASPETQYF
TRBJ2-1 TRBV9 CASSGSGAGVVGNEQFF
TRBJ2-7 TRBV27 CASSSGLAGALETYEQHF
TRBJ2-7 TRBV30 CAWSDDSIYEQYF
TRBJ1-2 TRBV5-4 CASSLEWELEGYTF
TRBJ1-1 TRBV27 CASSSPGSAFF
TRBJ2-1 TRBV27 CASSSWTSGTYNEQFF
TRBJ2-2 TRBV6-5 CASSIRQANTGELFF
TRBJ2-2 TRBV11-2 CASSPVGLTGELFF
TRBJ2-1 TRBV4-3 CASSQERLAGGPVSYNEQFF
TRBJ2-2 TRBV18 CASSPDPLRAGNTGELFF
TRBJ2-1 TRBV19 CASSFRTPSYNEQFF
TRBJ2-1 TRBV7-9 CASSLLNEQFF
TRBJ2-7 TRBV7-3 CASSLVGTSYEQYF
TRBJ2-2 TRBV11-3 CASSLDGLAGKNTGELFF
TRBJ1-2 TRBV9 CASSVGWGREGYTF
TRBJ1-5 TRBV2 CASTGGYGNQPQHF
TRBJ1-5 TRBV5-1 CASSLGGTAGQPQHF
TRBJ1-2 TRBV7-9 CASSLQHLYGYTF